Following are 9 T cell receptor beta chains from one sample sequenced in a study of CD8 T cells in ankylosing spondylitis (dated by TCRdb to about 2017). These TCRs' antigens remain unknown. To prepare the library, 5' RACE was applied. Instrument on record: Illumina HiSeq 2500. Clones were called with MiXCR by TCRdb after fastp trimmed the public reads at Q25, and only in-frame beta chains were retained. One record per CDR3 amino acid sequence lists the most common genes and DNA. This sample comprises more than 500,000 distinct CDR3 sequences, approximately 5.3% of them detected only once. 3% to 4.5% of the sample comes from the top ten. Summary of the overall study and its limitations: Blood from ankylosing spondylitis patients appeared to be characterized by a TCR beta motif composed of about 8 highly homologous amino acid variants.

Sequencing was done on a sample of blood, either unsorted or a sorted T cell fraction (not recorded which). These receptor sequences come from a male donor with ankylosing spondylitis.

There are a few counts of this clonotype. The CDR3 DNA follows: TGTGCCAGCAGTTTAGGGATCCTAGAAGGCTACGAGCAGTACTTC. Protein sequence: CASSLGILEGYEQYF. The chain combines TRBV28 with TRBJ2-7, with D hard to call. The CDR3 extends over 15 amino acids. V lost 2 bases, J lost 3 bases, and 14 bases lay in between. CDR1 is MDHEN, CDR2 SYDVKM, per germline.

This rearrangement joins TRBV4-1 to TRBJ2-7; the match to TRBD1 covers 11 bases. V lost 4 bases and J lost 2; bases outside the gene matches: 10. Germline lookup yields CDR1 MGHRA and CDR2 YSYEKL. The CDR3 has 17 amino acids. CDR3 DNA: TGCGCCAGCAGCCTTACAACCGGGACAGGGGGGGCCTACGAGCAGTACTTC. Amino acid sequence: CASSLTTGTGGAYEQYF.

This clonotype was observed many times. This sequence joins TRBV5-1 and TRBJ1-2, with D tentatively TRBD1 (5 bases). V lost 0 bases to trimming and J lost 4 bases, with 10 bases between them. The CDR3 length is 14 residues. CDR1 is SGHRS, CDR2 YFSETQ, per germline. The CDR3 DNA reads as TGCGCCAGCAGCTTGGCCGGAGGGGTCTATGGCTACACCTTC. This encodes CASSLAGGVYGYTF. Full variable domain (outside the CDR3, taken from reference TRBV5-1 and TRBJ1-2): KAGVTQTPRYLIKTRGQQVTLSCSPISGHRSVSWYQQTPGQGLQFLFEYFSETQRNKGNFPGRFSGRQFSNSRSEMNVSTLELGDSALYLCASSLAGGVYGYTFGSGTRLTVV.

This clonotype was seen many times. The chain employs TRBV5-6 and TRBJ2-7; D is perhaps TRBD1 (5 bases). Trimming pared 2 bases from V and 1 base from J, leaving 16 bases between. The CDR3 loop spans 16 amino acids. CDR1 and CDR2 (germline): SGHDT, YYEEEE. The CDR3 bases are TGTGCCAGCAGCTTTTTTTCGCACAGGCTATCCTACGAGCAGTACTTC. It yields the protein CASSFFSHRLSYEQYF.

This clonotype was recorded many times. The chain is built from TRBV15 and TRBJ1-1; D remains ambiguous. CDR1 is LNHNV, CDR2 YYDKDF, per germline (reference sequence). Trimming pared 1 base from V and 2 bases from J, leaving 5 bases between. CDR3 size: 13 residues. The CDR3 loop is CATSRVVNTEAFF. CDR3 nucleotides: TGTGCCACCAGCAGAGTTGTAAACACTGAAGCTTTCTTT. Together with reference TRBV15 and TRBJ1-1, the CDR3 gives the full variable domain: DAMVIQNPRYQVTQFGKPVTLSCSQTLNHNVMYWYQQKSSQAPKLLFHYYDKDFNNEADTPDNFQSRRPNTSFCFLDIRSPGLGDTAMYLCATSRVVNTEAFFGQGTRLTVV.

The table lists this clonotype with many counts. This chain's CDR3 is CAISGPRASGAFF. Written as DNA, the CDR3 is TGTGCCATCAGTGGGCCCCGGGCCAGCGGGGCTTTCTTT. The chain uses TRBV10-3 and TRBJ1-1; D gene unclear. This CDR3 has 13 residues. In germline, CDR1 is ENHRY, CDR2 SYGVKD. Trimming took 4 bases from V and 11 from J, leaving 17 bases between them.

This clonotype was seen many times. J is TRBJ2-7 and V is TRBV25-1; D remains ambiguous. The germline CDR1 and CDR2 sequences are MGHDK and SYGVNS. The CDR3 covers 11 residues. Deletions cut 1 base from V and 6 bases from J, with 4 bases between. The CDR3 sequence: CASSESAEQYF. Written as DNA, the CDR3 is TGTGCCAGCAGTGAATCAGCCGAGCAGTACTTC.

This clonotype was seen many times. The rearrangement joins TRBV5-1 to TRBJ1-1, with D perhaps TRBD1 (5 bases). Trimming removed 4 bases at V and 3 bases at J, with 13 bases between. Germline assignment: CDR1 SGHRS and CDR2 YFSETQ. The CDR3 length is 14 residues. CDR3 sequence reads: CASSPGTAHTEAFF. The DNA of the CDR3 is TGCGCCAGCAGCCCGGGGACGGCCCACACTGAAGCTTTCTTT.

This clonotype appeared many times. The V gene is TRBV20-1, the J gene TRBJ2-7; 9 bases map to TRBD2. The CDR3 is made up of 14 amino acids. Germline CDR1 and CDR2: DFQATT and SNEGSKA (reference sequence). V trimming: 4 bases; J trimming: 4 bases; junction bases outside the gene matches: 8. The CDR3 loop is CSATQTSGDYEQYF. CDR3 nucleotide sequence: TGCAGTGCTACTCAGACTAGCGGAGATTACGAGCAGTACTTC.